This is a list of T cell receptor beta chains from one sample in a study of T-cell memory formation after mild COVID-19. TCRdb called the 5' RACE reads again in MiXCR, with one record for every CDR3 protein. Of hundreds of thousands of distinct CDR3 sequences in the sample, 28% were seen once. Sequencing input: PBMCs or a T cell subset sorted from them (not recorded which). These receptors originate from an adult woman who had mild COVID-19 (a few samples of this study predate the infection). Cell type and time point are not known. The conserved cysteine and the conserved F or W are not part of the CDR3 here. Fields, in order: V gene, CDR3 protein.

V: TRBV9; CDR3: ASSVAPGGYEQY
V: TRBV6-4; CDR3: ASSPSGEQF
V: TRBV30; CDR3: AWSTPGGEKLF
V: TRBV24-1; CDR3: ATSDNPFGAWASTDTQY
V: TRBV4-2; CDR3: ASSRGLAGEGHNEQF
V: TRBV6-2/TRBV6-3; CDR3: ASGTVATNEQF
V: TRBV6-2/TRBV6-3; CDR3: ATRLAASYEQY
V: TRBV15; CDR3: ATSGRTGANTEAF
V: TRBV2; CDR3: ASGGQGGNHEQY
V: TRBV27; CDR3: ASRKGTGHSYEQY
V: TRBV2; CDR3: ASRFLSGSFTDTQY
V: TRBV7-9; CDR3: ASSLVVKGYTEAF
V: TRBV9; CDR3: ASSGGGQNTEAF
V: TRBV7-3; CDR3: ASSLTYGRAVDEQF
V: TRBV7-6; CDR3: ASSPDRGGGTEAF
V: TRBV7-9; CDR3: ASSSTGDWTGELF
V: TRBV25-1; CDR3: ASSASGGRVYGYT
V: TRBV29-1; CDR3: SVVQSYEQY
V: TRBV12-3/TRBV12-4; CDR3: ASSLKGGYT
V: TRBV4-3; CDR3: ASSQDREGRSGNTIY
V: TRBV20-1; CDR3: SARPGQKTQY
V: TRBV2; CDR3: ASNVGTGRAEAF
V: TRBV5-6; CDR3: ASSSTWTGSGVYEQY
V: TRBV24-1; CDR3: ATRGSRGLRNEQF
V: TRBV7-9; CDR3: ASSHDRVNTGELF
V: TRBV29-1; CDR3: SVTILAEPQDTQY
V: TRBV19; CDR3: ASSPQGARDTQY
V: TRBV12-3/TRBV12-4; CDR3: ASSLGALSYEQY
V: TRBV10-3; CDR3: AISESALAGVSYNEQF
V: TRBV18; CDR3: ASSPPTNTEAF
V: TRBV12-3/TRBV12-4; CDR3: ASGWTGDTEAF
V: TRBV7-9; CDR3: ASSLADRTTEAF
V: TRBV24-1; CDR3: ATSDPRGNNEQF
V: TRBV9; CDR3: ASSVGPLNTEAF
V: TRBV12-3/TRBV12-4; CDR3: ASSLRRGGLLQTQY
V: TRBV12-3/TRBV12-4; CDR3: ASSSGPSGTEAF
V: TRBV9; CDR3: ASSSGLAGLKETQY
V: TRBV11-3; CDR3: ASSSAGLARGTGELF
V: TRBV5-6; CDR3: ASSFPPGEQF
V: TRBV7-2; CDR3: ASSRLADNYGYT
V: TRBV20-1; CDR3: SARAGTGGYEQY
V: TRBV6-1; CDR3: AARWGQDFTGELF
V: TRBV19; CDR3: ASRWGQTNTEAF
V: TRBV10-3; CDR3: AISDGAQYEQY
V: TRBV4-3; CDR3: ASSQDGVSGSVTDTQY
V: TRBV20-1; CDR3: SAATGRPYAETQY
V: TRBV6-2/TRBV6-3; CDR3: ASMDAILQF
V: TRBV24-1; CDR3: ATSGSGNQPQH
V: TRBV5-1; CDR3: ASSLESGVTGELF
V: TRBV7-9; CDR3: ASSFPGEEAF
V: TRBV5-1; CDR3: ASSIQGGVGTEAF